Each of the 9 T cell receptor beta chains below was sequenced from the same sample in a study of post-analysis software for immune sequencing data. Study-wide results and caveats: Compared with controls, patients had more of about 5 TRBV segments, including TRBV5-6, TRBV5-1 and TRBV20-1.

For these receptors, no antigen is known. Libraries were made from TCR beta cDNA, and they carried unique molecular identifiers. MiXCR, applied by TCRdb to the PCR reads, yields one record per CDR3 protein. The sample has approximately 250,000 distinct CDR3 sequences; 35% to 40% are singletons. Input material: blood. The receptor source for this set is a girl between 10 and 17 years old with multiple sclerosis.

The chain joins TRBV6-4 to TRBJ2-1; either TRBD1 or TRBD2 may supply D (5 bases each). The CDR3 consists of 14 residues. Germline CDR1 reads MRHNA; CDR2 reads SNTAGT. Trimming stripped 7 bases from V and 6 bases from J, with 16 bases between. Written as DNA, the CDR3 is TGTGCCAGCAAAGGGGACGGGCTTTTCAATGAGCAGTTCTTC. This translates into CASKGDGLFNEQFF.

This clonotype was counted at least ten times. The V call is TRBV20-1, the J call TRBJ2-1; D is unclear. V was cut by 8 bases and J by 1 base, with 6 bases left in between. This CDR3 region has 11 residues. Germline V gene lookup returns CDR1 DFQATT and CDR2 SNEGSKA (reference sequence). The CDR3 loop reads CSLPSYNEQFF. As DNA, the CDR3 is TGCAGTCTTCCATCCTACAATGAGCAGTTCTTC.

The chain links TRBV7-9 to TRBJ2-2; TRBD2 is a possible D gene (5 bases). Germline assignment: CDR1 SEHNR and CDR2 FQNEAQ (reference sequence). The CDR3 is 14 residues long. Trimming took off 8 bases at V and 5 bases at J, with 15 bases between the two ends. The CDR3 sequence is CASFRLAGTGELFF. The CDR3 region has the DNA TGTGCCAGCTTTCGGCTAGCCGGAACCGGGGAGCTGTTTTTT. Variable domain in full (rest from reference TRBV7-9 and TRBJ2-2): DTGVSQNPRHKITKRGQNVTFRCDPISEHNRLYWYRQTLGQGPEFLTYFQNEAQLEKSRLLSDRFSAERPKGSFSTLEIQRTEQGDSAMYLCASFRLAGTGELFFGEGSRLTVL.

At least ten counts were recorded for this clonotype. The CDR3 nucleotides are TGCGCCAGCAGCCAAAACAGTGGGGATCAGCCCCAGCATTTT. This gives the protein CASSQNSGDQPQHF. The chain recombines TRBV4-1 with TRBJ1-5; the D is unclear. Germline values: CDR1 MGHRA, CDR2 YSYEKL. V shed 2 bases and J shed 5 bases, with 10 bases lying between them. The CDR3 spans 14 residues.

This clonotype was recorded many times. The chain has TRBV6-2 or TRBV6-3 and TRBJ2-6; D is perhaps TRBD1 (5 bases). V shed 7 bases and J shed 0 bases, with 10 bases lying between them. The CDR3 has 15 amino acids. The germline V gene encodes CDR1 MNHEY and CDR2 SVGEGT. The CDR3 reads CASTQTASGANVLTF. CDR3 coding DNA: TGTGCCAGCACCCAGACAGCCTCTGGGGCCAACGTCCTGACTTTC.

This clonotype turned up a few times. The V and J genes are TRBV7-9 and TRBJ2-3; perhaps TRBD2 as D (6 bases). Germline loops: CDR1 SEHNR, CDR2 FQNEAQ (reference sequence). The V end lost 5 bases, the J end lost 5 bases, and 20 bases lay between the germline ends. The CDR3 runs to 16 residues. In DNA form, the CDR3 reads TGTGCCAGCAGCCTCGCTTTTCTAGCGAGTTTAGATACGCAGTATTTT. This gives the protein CASSLAFLASLDTQYF.

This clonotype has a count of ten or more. The CDR3 region has the DNA TGCAGTGCTAGAGACTCGCAGGGGGCACAGGGCTATGGCTACACCTTC. Translating it yields CSARDSQGAQGYGYTF. V is TRBV20-1 and J is TRBJ1-2; 8 bases align to TRBD1. The germline V gene encodes CDR1 DFQATT and CDR2 SNEGSKA (reference sequence). The CDR3 sequence is 16 residues long. J was trimmed by 4 bases and V by 0 bases; bases with no gene match: 10.

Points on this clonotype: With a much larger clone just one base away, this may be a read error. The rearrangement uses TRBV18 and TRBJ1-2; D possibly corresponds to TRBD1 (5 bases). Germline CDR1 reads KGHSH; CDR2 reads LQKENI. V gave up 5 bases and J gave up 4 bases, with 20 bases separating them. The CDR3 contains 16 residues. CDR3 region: CASSSETGERGYGYTF. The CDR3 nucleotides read TGTGCCAGCTCATCTGAGACGGGGGAGCGTGGCTATGGCTACACCTTC.

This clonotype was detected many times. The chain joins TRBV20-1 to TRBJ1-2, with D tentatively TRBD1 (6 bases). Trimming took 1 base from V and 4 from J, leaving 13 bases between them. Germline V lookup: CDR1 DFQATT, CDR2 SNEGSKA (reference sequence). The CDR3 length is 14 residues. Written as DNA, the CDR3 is TGCAGTGCTAGAGTGGCCAGGGGTAGCTATGGCTACACCTTC. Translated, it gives CSARVARGSYGYTF.